This TCR beta chain was sequenced during a study of prognosis after radiotherapy for stage I lung cancer. The CDR3 extends over 14 amino acids. Germline V gene lookup returns CDR1 SGHRS and CDR2 YFSETQ. The ends were cut back, 4 bases at V and 11 bases at J, with 16 bases in the middle. TCR beta CDR3 amplification from genomic DNA was performed by two-round multiplex PCR. It was primers specific to each TRBV and TRBJ gene that first-round PCR used. TCRdb recomputed calls from the multiplex PCR reads with MiXCR, one row per CDR3 protein. This table has over 15,000 distinct CDR3 sequences, 50% to 60% appearing once.

This TCR was recovered from a donor aged 50 or older with non-small cell lung cancer. This chain connects TRBV5-1 to TRBJ1-6, with unresolved D. The sample consisted of PBMCs, taken before or after stereotactic body radiation therapy (not recorded which). CDR3 coding DNA: TGCGCCAGCAGCAACCAGCTACAAGACGCACCCCTCCACTTT. Translation gives CASSNQLQDAPLHF.